This T cell receptor beta chain was sequenced for a study of early T cells in non-severe SARS-CoV-2 infection. Study overall: From unsorted whole blood, bulk RNA was sequenced, and the chains remained unpaired.

Individual cDNA molecules were tagged with unique molecular identifiers, the study reported. TCRdb reprocessed the 5' RACE reads via MiXCR and lists one record per CDR3 protein. The sample holds about 50,000 distinct CDR3 sequences, roughly a tenth seen once. Germline V CDR1 and CDR2: SGHTA, FQGTGA. The CDR3 consists of 15 residues. V was cut by 5 bases and J by 0 bases, with 12 bases left in between. The rearrangement links TRBV7-3 to TRBJ2-3; TRBD1 is a possible D gene (5 bases). The sample consisted of whole blood. The sequence derives from an adult who was a healthcare worker with PCR-confirmed SARS-CoV-2 infection or an uninfected control (not recorded which). The CDR3 region has the DNA TGTGCCAGCAGCGCGTACAGGACGAGCACAGATACGCAGTATTTT. Translating gives CASSAYRTSTDTQYF.